One sample yielded the 10 T cell receptor beta chains listed below, sequenced in a study of blood T cell repertoires in COVID-19. TCRdb's table, derived via immunoSEQ multiplex PCR, lists solely in-frame clones and lacks some. The table lists about 260,000 clones, over 80% of them singletons. The sequenced material came from peripheral blood. Receptors were obtained from a man in his sixties who had recovered from COVID-19.

This rearrangement joins TRBV6-1 to TRBJ2-2; the D gene is possibly TRBD1 (6 bases). Germline CDR1 MNHNS, CDR2 SASEGT. The CDR3 length is 16 residues. The V end lost 2 bases, the J end lost 1 base, and 11 bases lay between the germline ends. The CDR3: CASSERGHLNTGELFF. The CDR3 DNA follows: TGTGCCAGCAGTGAAAGGGGACATCTGAACACCGGGGAGCTGTTTTTT.

The rearrangement joins TRBV7-8 to TRBJ2-1; a possible D gene is TRBD2 (6 bases). Germline V gene lookup returns CDR1 SGHVS and CDR2 FQNEAQ. Trimming removed 6 bases from V and 2 bases from J, with 17 bases in between. The CDR3 has 16 residues. As DNA, the CDR3 is TGTGCCAGCAGGGGGCGCGGAGGGGCTGCCTACAATGAGCAGTTCTTC. This encodes CASRGRGGAAYNEQFF.

The J gene is TRBJ2-3, the V gene TRBV7-6, with TRBD2 matching 14 bases. Germline trimming cut 5 bases from V and 6 bases from J; bases unmatched to any gene: 7. Germline-derived CDR1 and CDR2 are SGHVS and FNYEAQ. This CDR3 region has 16 residues. The CDR3 bases are TGTGCCAGCAGCCCCTCGGGACTAGCGGGGGTGGATACGCAGTATTTT. Protein: CASSPSGLAGVDTQYF.

The V gene is TRBV9, the J gene TRBJ2-3; 7 bases align to TRBD2. Trimming removed 1 base from V and 1 base from J; junction bases left unmatched: 0. CDR3 length: 14 amino acids. Per germline, CDR1 SGDLS and CDR2 YYNGEE. Here the CDR3 reads CASSVLAGTDTQYF. The DNA of the CDR3 is TGTGCCAGCAGCGTACTAGCGGGCACAGATACGCAGTATTTT.

The genes are TRBV25-1 and TRBJ1-1, with 7 bases fitting TRBD1. There are 13 residues in the CDR3. V gave up 7 bases and J gave up 10 bases; unmatched junction bases: 12. In germline, CDR1 is MGHDK, CDR2 SYGVNS. The CDR3 DNA is TGTGCCAGCAACTCTCGGACAGGTTTCGTAGCTTTCTTT. Its translation: CASNSRTGFVAFF. Using reference TRBV25-1 and TRBJ1-1 for the parts outside the CDR3, the full variable domain is EADIYQTPRYLVIGTGKKITLECSQTMGHDKMYWYQQDPGMELHLIHYSYGVNSTEKGDLSSESTVSRIRTEHFPLTLESARPSHTSQYLCASNSRTGFVAFFGQGTRLTVV.

This clone was seen a few times. The chain combines TRBV3-1 (or the pseudogene TRBV3-2) with TRBJ2-5, with 7 bases fitting TRBD1. V lost 0 bases and J lost 7; bases outside the gene matches: 11. The CDR3 is 16 residues long. Per the germline V gene, CDR1 is LGHDT and CDR2 is YNNKEL (reference sequence). CDR3 region: CASSQDLGQLGSTQYF. The CDR3 DNA sequence: TGTGCCAGCAGCCAAGATTTGGGACAGCTCGGGTCGACCCAGTACTTC.

This clone was counted a few times. The chain links TRBV14 to TRBJ2-7; D might be TRBD2 (5 bases). Trimming cost V 4 bases and J 7 bases, with 14 bases left between them. The CDR3 consists of 13 residues. Germline V gives CDR1 SGHDN, CDR2 FVKESK. CDR3 residues: CASSPSGSWEQYF. The CDR3 region has the DNA TGTGCCAGCAGCCCATCGGGGTCCTGGGAGCAGTACTTC. The full variable domain, rest sourced from reference TRBV14 and TRBJ2-7, is EAGVTQFPSHSVIEKGQTVTLRCDPISGHDNLYWYRRVMGKEIKFLLHFVKESKQDESGMPNNRFLAERTGGTYSTLKVQPAELEDSGVYFCASSPSGSWEQYFGPGTRLTVT.

On this clone itself: The junction does not match germline at one end; this may be a read error. J is TRBJ1-4 and V is TRBV7-9, with 9 bases identical to TRBD1. Germline assignment: CDR1 SEHNR and CDR2 FQNEAQ (reference sequence). The CDR3 extends over 16 amino acids. The CDR3 DNA reads as TGTGCCAGCAGCTTTTACATACAGGGGGCTAACGAAAAACTGTTTTTT. It yields the protein CASSFYIQGANEKLFF.

This clone showed up just once. This chain connects TRBV3-1 (or the pseudogene TRBV3-2) to TRBJ2-1, with 8 nucleotides matching TRBD2. The CDR3 has 15 residues. Trimming removed 7 bases from V and 9 bases from J; junction bases left unmatched: 14. The germline V gene encodes CDR1 LGHDT and CDR2 YNNKEL (reference sequence). The CDR3 sequence is CASNTGGGPAGEQFF. The CDR3 DNA is TGTGCCAGCAACACCGGGGGGGGCCCGGCAGGTGAGCAGTTCTTC.

The chain uses TRBV15 and TRBJ2-5; D is uncertain. The CDR3 covers 14 residues. V dropped 0 bases and J dropped 3 bases, with 8 bases sitting between them. Germline lookup yields CDR1 LNHNV and CDR2 YYDKDF (reference sequence). The chain's CDR3 is CATSRDYSEETQYF. Written as DNA, the CDR3 is TGTGCCACCAGCAGAGATTATTCGGAAGAGACCCAGTACTTC.